This T cell receptor beta chain came from a study of T cells in narcolepsy. Overall study: Patients with NT1 or NT2 and healthy control donors were enrolled.

The study's findings and limits: HCRT-specific and TRIB2-specific autoreactive clonotypes appeared among same-patient CSF and blood CD4+ clonotypes. Healthy controls reportedly lacked the autoreactive clonotypes serially found in patients' blood. Autoreactive clone sequences were missing from some blood memory CD4+ repertoires.

This table comes from immunoSEQ multiplex PCR, and its TCRdb copy is limited to in-frame clones, with some not included. The table includes over 30,000 clones, approximately 86% detected once. In the case of this clone: Its specificity is unknown.

The sequencing sample was made of CD45RA- memory CD4+ T cells from PBMCs. This sequence was found in a human donor with narcolepsy.

CDR3 bases: TGCAGCGTTTCCTCCGGGACTAGCGGGGGAAGGGCGCAGTTCTTC. The encoded protein is CSVSSGTSGGRAQFF. The chain joins TRBV29-1 to TRBJ2-1, with 14 bases aligning to TRBD2. The CDR3 consists of 15 residues. V shed 5 bases, J shed 12 bases, and the junction held 12 bases outside the gene matches. Germline CDR1 and CDR2: SQVTM and ANQGSEA.